This is a list of T cell receptor beta chains from one sample in a study of shared clonotypes between healthy human individuals. Libraries were prepared by immunoSEQ multiplex PCR; TCRdb keeps only in-frame clonotypes and omits some of them. In the table there are roughly 2,000,000 clones, about 94% of which are singletons. Sequencing used naive CD8+ T cells sorted from blood. These TCRs come from a man aged 18 to 30 in good health. CDR3s include the opening cysteine and the closing phenylalanine or tryptophan. Fields, in order: J gene, D gene, V gene, clone size, CDR3 DNA, CDR3 protein. D genes are given only for firm matches. The listing skips clone size in some rows; elsewhere it reads once, few, many or a size class.

J gene: TRBJ2-2
D gene: TRBD1
V gene: TRBV27
clone size: -
CDR3 DNA: TGTGCCAGCAGTTTATTGTCAGGGGGAACCGGGGAGCTGTTTTTT
CDR3 protein: CASSLLSGGTGELFF

J gene: TRBJ2-7
D gene: -
V gene: TRBV5-4
clone size: -
CDR3 DNA: TGTGCCAGCAGTCGGGACGGGAGCTCCTACGAGCAGTACTTC
CDR3 protein: CASSRDGSSYEQYF

J gene: TRBJ2-1
D gene: -
V gene: TRBV2
clone size: -
CDR3 DNA: TGTGCCAGCAGTGCAGGGGCTGATGAGCAGTTCTTC
CDR3 protein: CASSAGADEQFF

J gene: TRBJ2-7
D gene: -
V gene: TRBV7-9
clone size: -
CDR3 DNA: TGTGCCAGCAGCTTAGATGGGTTGGTTGCGCAGTACTTC
CDR3 protein: CASSLDGLVAQYF

J gene: TRBJ2-7
D gene: TRBD1
V gene: TRBV5-1
clone size: -
CDR3 DNA: TGCGCCAGCAGCTTAGGACAGGGCGACGAGCAGTACTTC
CDR3 protein: CASSLGQGDEQYF

J gene: TRBJ2-7
D gene: TRBD1
V gene: TRBV6-1
clone size: once
CDR3 DNA: TGTGCCAGCAGAGGACAGGGGGCGGTCTACGAGCAGTACTTC
CDR3 protein: CASRGQGAVYEQYF

J gene: TRBJ1-2
D gene: -
V gene: TRBV29-1
clone size: -
CDR3 DNA: TGCAGCGTTGAAGGATATCTGGGGTACGGCTACACCTTC
CDR3 protein: CSVEGYLGYGYTF

J gene: TRBJ2-5
D gene: -
V gene: TRBV4-3
clone size: -
CDR3 DNA: TGCGCCAGCAGCCAGGACTTTTCCCCACAAGAGACCCAGTACTTC
CDR3 protein: CASSQDFSPQETQYF

J gene: TRBJ2-5
D gene: TRBD1
V gene: TRBV28
clone size: -
CDR3 DNA: TGTGCCACCAAACACCCCGACAGGGTTGGCGAGACCCAGTACTTC
CDR3 protein: CATKHPDRVGETQYF

J gene: TRBJ1-2
D gene: -
V gene: TRBV4-3
clone size: -
CDR3 DNA: TGCGCCAGCAGCCAAGGAGTAGCTAACTATGGCTACACCTTC
CDR3 protein: CASSQGVANYGYTF

J gene: TRBJ1-1
D gene: TRBD1
V gene: TRBV7-9
clone size: -
CDR3 DNA: TGTGCCAGCACCGGACAGGGGTCTGAAGCTTTCTTT
CDR3 protein: CASTGQGSEAFF